Below, 20 T cell receptor beta chains from the same sample are listed, as sequenced in a study of metastatic and nonmetastatic thyroid tumors. TCRdb re-called clones from the PCR reads using MiXCR. This sample has some 7,100 clones, with around 34% found just once. Patients underwent thyroid surgery, and none had received any treatment before it. Sequenced input: adjacent normal tissue. All receptors derive from a female donor with papillary thyroid cancer or a benign thyroid nodule (not recorded which). Some clones in this sample may be carry-over from other donors' samples.

This clone was seen only a few times. The chain links TRBV12-3 or TRBV12-4 to TRBJ2-3; 9 bases are a match to TRBD2. The CDR3 covers 14 residues. The V and J ends lost 7 bases and 8 bases, in that order; junction bases with no gene match: 10. The CDR3 region has the DNA TGTGCCAGCATGGCGGGAGGGCCGGTGGGTACGCAGTATTTT. Protein: CASMAGGPVGTQYF.

This sequence joins TRBV19 and TRBJ2-2, with D possibly being TRBD2 (6 bases). CDR3 length: 16 amino acids. V was shortened by 2 bases and J by 4 bases, with 14 bases between the two germline ends. From germline, CDR1 is LNHDA and CDR2 SQIVND (reference sequence). CDR3 sequence reads: CASSITSGLSTGELFF. The CDR3 DNA reads TGTGCCAGTAGTATAACCTCGGGACTCAGCACCGGGGAGCTGTTTTTT.

This clone is judged medium-sized. The V gene is TRBV7-3, the J gene TRBJ1-1; no firm D call. CDR1 is SGHTA, CDR2 FQGTGA, per germline. This CDR3 is 13 amino acids long. Trimming stripped 0 bases from V and 4 bases from J, with 6 bases between. CDR3 region: CASSLTPLTEAFF. The CDR3 DNA reads TGTGCCAGCAGCTTAACCCCACTCACTGAAGCTTTCTTT. The entire variable domain, with the rest obtained from reference TRBV7-3 and TRBJ1-1, is as follows: GAGVSQTPSNKVTEKGKYVELRCDPISGHTALYWYRQSLGQGPEFLIYFQGTGAADDSGLPNDRFFAVRPEGSVSTLKIQRTERGDSAVYLCASSLTPLTEAFFGQGTRLTVV.

V is TRBV9 and J is TRBJ1-1, with a weak D call TRBD1 (5 bases). The CDR3 extends over 13 amino acids. Deletions cut 4 bases from V and 5 bases from J, with 12 bases between. Germline V CDR1 and CDR2: SGDLS, YYNGEE. CDR3 sequence (DNA): TGTGCCAGCAGCCCAGGGTCTCAGACTGAAGCTTTCTTT. This codes for CASSPGSQTEAFF.

The V call is TRBV13, the J call TRBJ2-1, with D possibly matching TRBD2 (6 bases). The CDR3 is 16 residues long. With 5 bases removed from V and 0 bases from J, the gap between germline ends came to 14 bases. Germline V gene data show CDR1 as PRHDT and CDR2 as FYEKMQ (reference sequence). CDR3 coding DNA: TGTGCCAGCAGCCCCACGGACGGGAGCTCCTACAATGAGCAGTTCTTC. Translation gives CASSPTDGSSYNEQFF.

This clone is medium-sized. The identical CDR3 is also encoded by other nucleotide sequences in the sample. This rearrangement joins TRBV29-1 to TRBJ2-1, with a possible D match to TRBD1 (6 bases). The CDR3 totals 12 residues. Germline lookup yields CDR1 SQVTM and CDR2 ANQGSEA. With 5 bases removed from V and 6 bases from J, the gap between germline ends came to 11 bases. The CDR3, as DNA: TGCAGCGTTAGACCCAGGGGCAATGAGCAGTTCTTC. Translated, it gives CSVRPRGNEQFF.

The rearrangement joins TRBV28 to TRBJ1-5; D unresolved. With 3 bases removed from V and 6 bases from J, the gap between germline ends came to 9 bases. The CDR3 runs 13 residues. CDR1 is MDHEN and CDR2 is SYDVKM in the germline V gene. CDR3 nucleotide sequence: TGTGCCAGCAGTTTTCTGGGGTTTCAGCCCCAGCATTTT. It specifies CASSFLGFQPQHF.

This clone was seen at least ten times. The chain couples TRBV3-1 to TRBJ2-2, with a tentative D call TRBD1 (5 bases). Germline V CDR1 and CDR2: LGHDT, YNNKEL (reference sequence). The germline V and J ends were trimmed by 7 bases and 5 bases, with 17 bases remaining between them. The CDR3 runs 15 residues. The CDR3 region has the DNA TGTGCCAGCAAACAAGGGGCAGGGCAAACCGGGGAGCTGTTTTTT. It is translated as CASKQGAGQTGELFF.

This clone is labeled as large. V usage is TRBV7-2 and J usage is TRBJ1-5; TRBD1 matches 9 bases. V gave up 4 bases and J gave up 8 bases; unmatched junction bases: 6. This CDR3 has 14 amino acids. The germline V gene has CDR1 SGHTA and CDR2 FQGNSA. CDR3 amino acids: CASSYTGGAKPQHF. For the CDR3, the DNA is TGTGCCAGCAGCTATACAGGGGGCGCTAAGCCCCAGCATTTT.

The V and J genes are TRBV7-2 and TRBJ1-1; 7 nucleotides align to TRBD1. In germline, CDR1 is SGHTA, CDR2 FQGNSA. Germline trimming cut 1 base from V and 7 bases from J; bases unmatched to any gene: 9. The CDR3 sequence is 15 residues long. In DNA, the CDR3 is TGTGCCAGCAGCTTAGAGAAGGGGGCGCAAGGTGAAGCTTTCTTT. This codes for CASSLEKGAQGEAFF.

The V gene is TRBV12-5, the J gene TRBJ2-4; D assignment may be TRBD1 or TRBD2 (6 bases each). With 8 bases removed from V and 0 bases from J, the gap between germline ends came to 11 bases. Per the germline V gene, CDR1 is LGHNT and CDR2 is FRNRAP. The CDR3 runs 14 residues. CDR3: CASMEGGAKNIQYF. CDR3 sequence (DNA): TGTGCTAGTATGGAGGGGGGAGCCAAAAACATTCAGTACTTC.

This clone was detected only a few times. The CDR3 loop is CASSAEGVGEQFF. CDR3 sequence (DNA): TGTGCCAGCAGTGCGGAGGGAGTGGGTGAGCAGTTCTTC. This sequence joins TRBV6-4 and TRBJ2-1, with a weak D call TRBD2 (6 bases). Germline values: CDR1 MRHNA, CDR2 SNTAGT. The ends were cut back, 4 bases at V and 9 bases at J, with 13 bases in the middle. CDR3 size: 13 residues.

The table lists this clone with a few counts. The chain employs TRBV6-2 or TRBV6-3 and TRBJ2-3; TRBD1 or TRBD2 may be the D gene (5 bases each). Germline V gene lookup returns CDR1 MNHEY and CDR2 SVGEGT. Trimming stripped 4 bases from V and 8 bases from J, with 19 bases between. The CDR3 spans 15 residues. CDR3 nucleotides: TGTGCCAGCAGTTTAGGATTGGGGGATCGCGGTACGCAGTATTTT. It codes for CASSLGLGDRGTQYF.

This clone was observed a few times. The chain employs TRBV12-3 or TRBV12-4 and TRBJ2-2; D unresolved. Trimming shortened V by 3 bases and J by 9 bases, and 8 bases separated the two germline ends. There are 12 residues in the CDR3. The CDR3 nucleotides read TGTGCCAGCAGTTTCAGAGGCTGGGAGCTGTTTTTT. Translated: CASSFRGWELFF.

This clone was counted ten times or more. The gene calls are TRBV20-1 and TRBJ2-7; weak D call: TRBD2 (6 bases). V shed 2 bases and J shed 3 bases, with 8 bases lying between them. The CDR3 runs 12 residues. The germline V gene has CDR1 DFQATT and CDR2 SNEGSKA (reference sequence). The CDR3, as DNA: TGCAGTGCTAGACTAGCGAACTACGAGCAGTACTTC. Its protein product is CSARLANYEQYF.

This chain uses TRBV13 with TRBJ2-3; no clear D. The germline V and J ends were trimmed by 4 bases and 0 bases, with 14 bases remaining between them. Germline V gives CDR1 PRHDT, CDR2 FYEKMQ (reference sequence). The CDR3 covers 16 residues. The CDR3 nucleotides read TGTGCCAGCAGCTCATACTCAAGTACTAGCACAGATACGCAGTATTTT. As protein: CASSSYSSTSTDTQYF. The whole variable domain, remainder taken from reference TRBV13 and TRBJ2-3, is AAGVIQSPRHLIKEKRETATLKCYPIPRHDTVYWYQQGPGQDPQFLISFYEKMQSDKGSIPDRFSAQQFSDYHSELNMSSLELGDSALYFCASSSYSSTSTDTQYFGPGTRLTVL.

This chain links TRBV5-1 with TRBJ2-5; 11 nucleotides line up with TRBD1. V lost 0 bases to trimming and J lost 6 bases; unmatched junction nucleotides: 16. This CDR3 is 19 amino acids long. CDR1 and CDR2 (germline): SGHRS, YFSETQ. The DNA of the CDR3 is TGCGCCAGCAGCTTGGCGGGGTTCGTTGGACAGGGGGCAACAAAGACCCAGTACTTC. Its translation: CASSLAGFVGQGATKTQYF. The full variable domain, completed using reference TRBV5-1 and TRBJ2-5, is KAGVTQTPRYLIKTRGQQVTLSCSPISGHRSVSWYQQTPGQGLQFLFEYFSETQRNKGNFPGRFSGRQFSNSRSEMNVSTLELGDSALYLCASSLAGFVGQGATKTQYFGPGTRLLVL.

The chain combines TRBV2 with TRBJ2-2, with no clear D. CDR1 is SNHLY and CDR2 is FYNNEI in the germline V gene. The CDR3 spans 15 residues. V lost 4 bases to trimming and J lost 6 bases, with 15 bases between them. The DNA for the CDR3 is TGTGCCAGCAGTGCAGGTACAACCCGCGCCGGGGAGCTGTTTTTT. This gives the protein CASSAGTTRAGELFF.

CDR3: CASSAQGNYGYTF. CDR3 DNA sequence: TGTGCCAGCAGCGCCCAGGGGAACTATGGCTACACCTTC. The chain combines TRBV9 with TRBJ1-2; maybe TRBD1 (6 bases). Trimming took 3 bases from V and 2 from J, leaving 8 bases between them. The CDR3 totals 13 residues. CDR1 is SGDLS, CDR2 YYNGEE, per germline.

This rearrangement joins TRBV28 to TRBJ1-2, with 7 bases identical to TRBD1. Per germline, CDR1 MDHEN and CDR2 SYDVKM. Trimming took 7 bases from V and 2 from J; bases not matched to a gene: 13. CDR3 length: 16 amino acids. The CDR3 here is CASTRRGQVPNYGYTF. Written as DNA, the CDR3 is TGTGCCAGCACCCGAAGGGGGCAGGTTCCAAACTATGGCTACACCTTC.